This T cell receptor (beta chain) is from a study of blood T cell repertoires in COVID-19. As for the study in general: Specimens from acute and convalescent COVID-19 originated in the United States, Italy and Spain. PBMCs, B-cell-depleted T cells, or T cells were the source of the cDNA or gDNA that made up the material.

Germline V gives CDR1 LGHNA, CDR2 YNFKEQ. The CDR3 has 19 amino acids. With 6 bases clipped from V and 3 bases from J, the junction kept 21 bases outside the gene matches. Original handling: For nucleated cells, counts were estimated from reference gene primer amplification. Sequencing used immunoSEQ multiplex PCR; TCRdb keeps in-frame clones, though not all of them. V, J and clone size are taken as reported in that table, and D and trimming were inferred from the DNA itself. Of 50,000 or so clones in the sample, roughly 90% are singletons; the top ten hold less than 15%. The sequence was collected from a man aged 60 to 75 with active COVID-19. Material: peripheral blood. This chain joins TRBV4-2 and TRBJ1-2; 8 positions match TRBD1. Written as DNA, the CDR3 is TGTGCCAGCAGAGGACAGGGACTACCAGCCTTAAGAACAGACTATGGCTACACCTTC. It translates to CASRGQGLPALRTDYGYTF.